This TCR beta chain was observed in a study of naive and memory T cell subsets. In this sample, this clonotype turned up many times. Whole blood, around 2.5 ml, came from adult healthy volunteers. Reverse transcription of blood and skin TCR RNA was primed at alpha and beta constant regions. The SP2 primer and nested alpha and beta constant region primers amplified ligated cDNA in four rounds. TCRdb redid the calling of the 5' RACE reads with MiXCR, one entry per CDR3 protein. Here the sample spans about 20,000 distinct CDR3 sequences, 3.5% to 5% being singletons. This receptor was identified in a male donor in good health.

The CDR3 protein is CASSLFDNEQFF. As DNA, the CDR3 is TGCGCCAGCAGCTTGTTCGACAATGAGCAGTTCTTC. V is TRBV5-1 and J is TRBJ2-1; D ambiguous. Trimming pared 1 base from V and 5 bases from J, leaving 4 bases between. CDR1 and CDR2 from the germline V gene are SGHRS and YFSETQ. CDR3 length equals 12 residues.